This TCR beta chain was documented in a study of CD8 T cells in Susac syndrome. cDNA came from roughly 0.53 to 1 ug RNA primed by random hexamers. TCRdb reanalysed the immunoSEQ multiplex PCR reads using MiXCR and keeps one entry per CDR3 protein. In the table there are more than 100,000 distinct CDR3 sequences, just under 95% of which are singletons. The length of the CDR3 is 16 residues. CDR1 is DFQATT, CDR2 SNEGSKA, per germline (reference sequence). V lost 0 bases and J lost 4, with 16 bases in between. This clonotype was obtained from a human donor with Susac syndrome. The sequenced sample consisted of CD8+ T cells from PBMCs. The chain is built from TRBV20-1 and TRBJ2-1; maybe TRBD1 (6 bases). The CDR3 region is CSARDFKQGLYNEQFF. In nucleotides, the CDR3 is TGCAGTGCTAGAGATTTTAAACAGGGCTTATACAATGAGCAGTTCTTC.